This passage covers 27 T cell receptor beta chains from one sample sequenced in a study of human T cells and chemical hapten exposure. Each CDR3 protein is one row after TCRdb ran MiXCR on the RACE reads. The sample contains around 360,000 distinct CDR3 sequences, nearly 6.5% of which appear only once. Time point reported: patch test 2, 6 weeks after DPC sensitization. Treatment indicated: therapeutic diphenylcyclopropenone sensitization with weekly scalp DPC. Sequenced here: whole blood, sampled in connection with sensitization to the hapten diphenylcyclopropenone (DPC). These receptor sequences come from a woman younger than 30 with alopecia areata. Some clones in this sample may be carry-over from other donors' samples.

This clonotype was observed a few times. This chain uses TRBV4-2 with TRBJ2-2; 9 nucleotides agree with TRBD1. J was trimmed by 7 bases and V by 3 bases; bases with no gene match: 3. Germline assignment: CDR1 LGHNA and CDR2 YNFKEQ. The CDR3 is 14 residues long. The CDR3: CASSQDRGGGELFF. As DNA, the CDR3 is TGTGCCAGCAGCCAGGACAGGGGCGGCGGGGAGCTGTTTTTT.

This clonotype has a count of ten or more. The gene calls are TRBV4-3 and TRBJ1-4; D remains unclear. The V gene's germline CDR1 is LGHNA and CDR2 YSLEER. V lost 4 bases to trimming and J lost 1 base, with 10 bases between them. The CDR3 has 15 residues. CDR3 amino acids: CASSLLSGTNEKLFF. CDR3 bases: TGCGCCAGCAGCCTACTTTCAGGAACTAATGAAAAACTGTTTTTT.

This clonotype was found a few times. The chain links TRBV12-3 or TRBV12-4 to TRBJ1-6; D gene uncertain. This CDR3 region has 16 residues. V shed 3 bases and J shed 0 bases, with 9 bases lying between them. The CDR3, as DNA: TGTGCCAGCAGTTTCGGAGGGAGCTCCTATAATTCACCCCTCCACTTT. Amino acid sequence: CASSFGGSSYNSPLHF.

This clonotype was seen a handful of times. This chain uses TRBV11-2 with TRBJ2-1; D might be TRBD2 (6 bases). V dropped 5 bases and J dropped 7 bases, with 12 bases sitting between them. Germline V lookup: CDR1 SGHAT, CDR2 FQNNGV. This CDR3 region has 13 residues. The CDR3 protein is CASSLGLWNEQFF. For the CDR3, the DNA is TGTGCCAGCAGCCTGGGACTTTGGAATGAGCAGTTCTTC.

This sequence joins TRBV6-1 and TRBJ2-1, with D maybe TRBD2 (5 bases). Germline V CDR1 and CDR2: MNHNS, SASEGT. The ends were cut back, 1 base at V and 13 bases at J, with 11 bases in the middle. This CDR3 is 12 amino acids long. CDR3 DNA: TGTGCCAGCAGTGAAGTCGGGGTCGTTCAGTTCTTC. Translating gives CASSEVGVVQFF.

This clonotype was found many times. The genes are TRBV29-1 and TRBJ1-5; D remains ambiguous. The CDR3 runs 13 residues. Trimming stripped 6 bases from V and 2 bases from J, with 11 bases between. The V gene's germline CDR1 is SQVTM and CDR2 ANQGSEA. CDR3 region: CSVANGGNQPQHF. CDR3 DNA sequence: TGCAGCGTGGCGAACGGGGGCAATCAGCCCCAGCATTTT.

This rearrangement joins TRBV2 to TRBJ1-2; D possibly corresponds to TRBD1 (5 bases). With 6 bases removed from V and 0 bases from J, the gap between germline ends came to 11 bases. The CDR3 spans 14 residues. Per germline, CDR1 SNHLY and CDR2 FYNNEI. CDR3 protein: CASRQDGPNYGYTF. The CDR3 nucleotides read TGTGCCAGCAGACAGGACGGGCCTAACTATGGCTACACCTTC.

This clonotype was found a few times. This chain joins TRBV20-1 and TRBJ2-3, with TRBD2 as a possible D gene (6 bases). V dropped 5 bases and J dropped 3 bases, with 15 bases sitting between them. The CDR3 runs 14 residues. Looked up from germline, CDR1 is DFQATT and CDR2 is SNEGSKA (reference sequence). The CDR3 region is CSAGDSRTTDTQYF. DNA of the CDR3: TGCAGTGCTGGGGACTCTCGCACGACAGATACGCAGTATTTT.

This clonotype was recorded at least ten times. This rearrangement joins TRBV3-1 to TRBJ1-2; possible D gene TRBD1, 5 bases. The CDR3 loop spans 13 amino acids. V gave up 3 bases and J gave up 3 bases, with 8 bases separating them. Per germline, CDR1 LGHDT and CDR2 YNNKEL (reference sequence). CDR3 protein: CASSHREDYGYTF. The CDR3 DNA follows: TGTGCCAGCAGCCACAGGGAGGACTATGGCTACACCTTC.

This clonotype was recorded at least ten times. V gene TRBV7-8 combines with J gene TRBJ1-2; no definite D call. CDR3 length: 12 amino acids. Trimming removed 5 bases at V and 8 bases at J, with 12 bases between. The germline V gene has CDR1 SGHVS and CDR2 FQNEAQ. CDR3 loop: CASSHLLGGYTF. The CDR3 bases are TGTGCCAGCAGCCATCTCCTTGGGGGCTACACCTTC.

This clonotype was counted many times. The V gene is TRBV3-1, the J gene TRBJ2-2; tentative D call: TRBD2 (5 bases). This CDR3 comprises 14 residues. The germline V gene has CDR1 LGHDT and CDR2 YNNKEL (reference sequence). Trimming removed 6 bases at V and 3 bases at J, with 11 bases between. CDR3 region: CASSLSGDTGELFF. The DNA of the CDR3 is TGTGCCAGCAGTCTTTCCGGGGACACCGGGGAGCTGTTTTTT. Together with reference TRBV3-1 and TRBJ2-2, the CDR3 gives the full variable domain: DTAVSQTPKYLVTQMGNDKSIKCEQNLGHDTMYWYKQDSKKFLKIMFSYNNKELIINETVPNRFSPKSPDKAHLNLHINSLELGDSAVYFCASSLSGDTGELFFGEGSRLTVL.

There are a few counts of this clonotype. The chain couples TRBV7-3 to TRBJ2-3; no firm D call. CDR3 size: 13 residues. Germline V gene lookup returns CDR1 SGHTA and CDR2 FQGTGA. V lost 5 bases and J 4 bases, leaving 10 bases between the germline ends. The CDR3 bases are TGTGCCAGCAGCCCAGGCCCCGCAGATACGCAGTATTTT. Residues: CASSPGPADTQYF. The full variable domain, completed using reference TRBV7-3 and TRBJ2-3, is GAGVSQTPSNKVTEKGKYVELRCDPISGHTALYWYRQSLGQGPEFLIYFQGTGAADDSGLPNDRFFAVRPEGSVSTLKIQRTERGDSAVYLCASSPGPADTQYFGPGTRLTVL.

This clonotype was seen a few times. The CDR3 sequence: CASSPGSLDTDTQYF. Here the CDR3 DNA reads TGTGCCAGCAGCCCGGGATCCCTGGACACAGATACGCAGTATTTT. The chain carries TRBV7-2 and TRBJ2-3, with D perhaps matching TRBD2 (5 bases). V dropped 5 bases and J dropped 2 bases, with 14 bases sitting between them. Germline CDR1 and CDR2: SGHTA and FQGNSA. This CDR3 contains 15 residues.

Only a few counts were recorded for this clonotype. J is TRBJ2-3 and V is TRBV24-1; D uncertain. The V gene lost 8 bases and the J gene lost 2 bases, with 10 bases spanning the gap. The CDR3 totals 13 residues. From germline, CDR1 is KGHDR and CDR2 SFDVKD. The CDR3 region is CATNNGDTDTQYF. The DNA of the CDR3 is TGTGCCACCAATAACGGCGACACAGATACGCAGTATTTT.

The rearrangement joins TRBV3-1 to TRBJ1-5, with unresolved D. Trimming took 4 bases from V and 7 from J, leaving 14 bases between them. Germline CDR1 is LGHDT and CDR2 is YNNKEL (reference sequence). CDR3 length: 14 amino acids. The CDR3, as DNA: TGTGCCAGCAGCCTTCGCGGCACGGACCAGCCCCAGCATTTT. Protein: CASSLRGTDQPQHF.

The chain has TRBV12-3 or TRBV12-4 and TRBJ1-5, with D possibly matching TRBD1 (6 bases). Trimming left V 2 bases short and J 6 bases short, with 14 bases between. CDR3 length: 15 amino acids. The CDR3 region is CASSLKSGGGQPQHF. CDR3 DNA sequence: TGTGCCAGCAGTTTAAAGTCAGGAGGGGGTCAGCCCCAGCATTTT.

This clonotype was detected many times. This chain links TRBV20-1 with TRBJ1-3; 8 positions agree with TRBD1. The CDR3 length is 15 residues. Germline-derived CDR1 and CDR2 are DFQATT and SNEGSKA (reference sequence). With V trimmed by 0 bases and J by 4 bases, 5 bases remained unmatched. The CDR3 DNA reads as TGCAGTGCTAGAGATCCGGACAGGGCCGGAAACACCATATATTTT. It is translated as CSARDPDRAGNTIYF.

This clonotype was detected a few times. The V call is TRBV7-2, the J call TRBJ2-3, with TRBD1 matching over 7 bases. CDR1 is SGHTA and CDR2 is FQGNSA in the germline V gene. This CDR3 spans 15 amino acids. The J segment lost 2 bases and the V segment lost 4 bases, leaving 6 bases of the junction unmatched. The CDR3 protein is CASSSRDSYTDTQYF. DNA of the CDR3: TGTGCCAGCAGCTCTAGGGACAGTTACACAGATACGCAGTATTTT.

This clonotype was observed a few times. The chain employs TRBV29-1 and TRBJ2-6; possible D gene TRBD2, 5 bases. The CDR3 has 15 amino acids. Germline assignment: CDR1 SQVTM and CDR2 ANQGSEA. Between the trimmed V and J ends, which lost 6 bases and 2 bases, there was a span of 14 bases. CDR3 coding DNA: TGCAGCGTAGAGGGAGAGGCGGCTGGGGCCAACGTCCTGACTTTC. It yields the protein CSVEGEAAGANVLTF. Combining the CDR3 with reference TRBV29-1 and TRBJ2-6 gives the whole variable domain SAVISQKPSRDICQRGTSLTIQCQVDSQVTMMFWYRQQPGQSLTLIATANQGSEATYESGFVIDKFPISRPNLTFSTLTVSNMSPEDSSIYLCSVEGEAAGANVLTFGAGSRLTVL.

The sample holds many counts of this clonotype. CDR3 DNA: TGCAGCGTTGGTGGCAGGGAGGTCTATGGCTACACCTTC. Translated, it gives CSVGGREVYGYTF. The rearrangement links TRBV29-1 to TRBJ1-2, with D perhaps TRBD1 (5 bases). With 4 bases removed from V and 4 bases from J, the gap between germline ends came to 13 bases. Germline CDR1 is SQVTM and CDR2 is ANQGSEA. The CDR3 contains 13 residues.

The chain recombines TRBV6-5 with TRBJ1-6, with unresolved D. The V gene's germline CDR1 is MNHEY and CDR2 SVGAGI. The CDR3 is made up of 14 amino acids. V shed 7 bases and J shed 1 base, with 8 bases lying between them. Here the CDR3 DNA reads TGTGCCAGCACCGCTCTATCCTATAATTCACCCCTCCACTTT. Residues: CASTALSYNSPLHF.

The chain employs TRBV28 and TRBJ2-3; D remains unclear. Germline loops: CDR1 MDHEN, CDR2 SYDVKM. The CDR3 contains 15 residues. The ends were cut back, 10 bases at V and 3 bases at J, with 20 bases in the middle. The CDR3 is CATGPFVGRTDTQYF. In DNA form, the CDR3 reads TGTGCCACCGGCCCGTTTGTGGGCAGGACAGATACGCAGTATTTT.

This clonotype was seen many times. For the CDR3, the DNA is TGTGCCAGCAGGAAGGGGGAGGCCAACGTCCTGACTTTC. It translates to CASRKGEANVLTF. The chain employs TRBV6-6 and TRBJ2-6; possibly TRBD1 for D (6 bases). The CDR3 is 13 residues long. Trimming left V 6 bases short and J 6 bases short, with 9 bases between. From germline, CDR1 is MNHNY and CDR2 SVGAGI (reference sequence).

This clonotype was seen at least ten times. The V gene is TRBV6-4, the J gene TRBJ2-2; no clear D gene. The V end was cut by 3 bases, the J end by 3 bases, with 8 bases between. The CDR3 sequence is 14 residues long. The germline V gene has CDR1 MRHNA and CDR2 SNTAGT. The CDR3 sequence: CASSEYTDTGELFF. The CDR3 region has the DNA TGTGCCAGCAGTGAGTACACGGACACCGGGGAGCTGTTTTTT.

This clonotype was found many times. The chain couples TRBV6-2 or TRBV6-3 to TRBJ2-7; perhaps TRBD2 as D (5 bases). Trimming removed 6 bases at V and 1 base at J, with 10 bases between. The CDR3 spans 13 residues. Germline CDR1 MNHEY, CDR2 SVGEGT. CDR3 protein: CASSPRESYEQYF. The CDR3 region has the DNA TGTGCCAGCAGCCCGAGGGAATCCTACGAGCAGTACTTC.

This clonotype was found a few times. The V gene is TRBV12-3 or TRBV12-4, the J gene TRBJ2-3, with no clear D. There are 13 residues in the CDR3. Trimming removed 7 bases at V and 3 bases at J, with 11 bases between. The CDR3 DNA sequence: TGTGCCAGCACCTCGATTGCAACAGATACGCAGTATTTT. It is translated as CASTSIATDTQYF.

In this sample, this clonotype turned up a few times. The V and J genes are TRBV7-3 and TRBJ2-1; 8 bases agree with TRBD2. Germline trimming cut 1 base from V and 6 bases from J; bases unmatched to any gene: 5. Germline CDR1 is SGHTA and CDR2 is FQGTGA. The CDR3 spans 15 residues. The CDR3 sequence is CASSLMPGGPNEQFF. CDR3 DNA sequence: TGTGCCAGCAGCTTAATGCCGGGGGGGCCCAATGAGCAGTTCTTC.